The 30 T cell receptor beta chains listed next were all sequenced from one sample in a study of tumor-infiltrating lymphocytes in primary liver carcinoma listed by TCRdb under 2017. Sequencing used an Illumina HiSeq 2500. TCRbeta-specific cDNA was reverse-transcribed from roughly 500 ng total RNA using a constant-region primer and ProtoScript II reverse transcriptase. Construction of the TCRbeta libraries relied on three nested rounds of multiplex PCR, following a slightly modified ARM-PCR procedure. Each of the first two PCR rounds ran for approximately 10 cycles using multiplex TRBV1-TRBV30 forward primers together with a Cbeta reverse primer. TCRdb reprocessed the public reads (quality trimming at Q25 with fastp, clone calling with MiXCR) and kept in-frame beta chains. Merged by CDR3 protein, the rows form single entries marked with the most common genes and DNA. Within this sample are approximately 340,000 distinct CDR3 sequences, with less than 65% of them counted one time only. The ten largest clonotypes hold approximately 5.9% of the sample.

TRIzol reagent was used to extract blood RNA from unsorted whole blood, while the DNeasy Blood & Tissue kit provided the germline DNA. Sequenced sample: peripheral blood. All receptors derive from a man aged 40-49 years with primary liver carcinoma and hepatitis B virus infection.

V and J are TRBV28 and TRBJ2-1; the D is unclear. Germline values: CDR1 MDHEN, CDR2 SYDVKM. The germline V and J ends were trimmed by 6 bases and 0 bases, with 12 bases remaining between them. This CDR3 comprises 15 residues. The CDR3 DNA sequence: TGTGCCAGCAGACTTCGAGACTCCTCCTACAATGAGCAGTTCTTC. Its protein product is CASRLRDSSYNEQFF.

In regard to this clonotype: This may stem from a read error, because a much larger clone lies one nucleotide away. The V and J genes are TRBV6-1 and TRBJ2-7; no firm D call. The germline CDR1 and CDR2 sequences are MNHNS and SASEGT. CDR3 length: 10 residues. V lost 7 bases, J lost 4 bases, and 5 bases lay in between. The chain's CDR3 is CASIDYEQYF. The CDR3 DNA follows: TGTGCCAGCATAGATTACGAGCAGTACTTC.

Concerning this clonotype: One end of the junction is discordant with germline, which a read error may explain. The rearrangement uses TRBV6-1 and TRBJ2-5, with 7 bases fitting TRBD1. The CDR3 loop spans 16 amino acids. CDR1 is MNHNS and CDR2 is SASEGT in the germline V gene. CDR3 nucleotide sequence: TGTGCCAACAGTGAAGGGTGGCCAGGGGGTCAAGAGACCCAGTACTTC. Amino acids: CANSEGWPGGQETQYF.

This clonotype was detected many times. This chain joins TRBV4-2 and TRBJ2-3, with 9 bases aligning to TRBD2. V was pared by 2 bases and J by 4 bases, with 7 bases of the junction left unmatched. The CDR3 runs 16 residues. Per the germline V gene, CDR1 is LGHNA and CDR2 is YNFKEQ. The CDR3 loop reads CASSQIAGALPDTQYF. CDR3 nucleotide sequence: TGTGCCAGCAGCCAAATAGCGGGAGCCCTCCCAGATACGCAGTATTTT.

This clonotype was picked up many times. The chain is built from TRBV4-1 and TRBJ2-3; D unresolved. From germline, CDR1 is MGHRA and CDR2 YSYEKL. The CDR3 consists of 15 residues. V lost 0 bases and J lost 3, with 10 bases in between. The CDR3 sequence: CASSQDLHPTDTQYF. CDR3 bases: TGCGCCAGCAGCCAAGATCTACATCCTACAGATACGCAGTATTTT.

A remark on this clonotype: Mismatch with germline at one junction end may stem from a read error. The chain uses TRBV19 and TRBJ2-7; 7 bases fit TRBD1. The CDR3 is 12 amino acids. Germline assignment: CDR1 LNHDA and CDR2 SQIVND (reference sequence). The CDR3 DNA follows: TGTGGCAGTAGTATATACAGGGGCGAGCAGTACTTC. Protein: CGSSIYRGEQYF.

With respect to this clonotype: This may stem from a read error, because a much larger clone lies one nucleotide away. The CDR3 spells CARSYSRRVNTEAFF. CDR3 DNA: TGTGCCAGAAGTTACTCGCGAAGAGTGAACACTGAAGCTTTCTTT. The chain combines TRBV6-2 or TRBV6-3 with TRBJ1-1; D is unresolved. Germline CDR1 is MNHEY and CDR2 is SVGEGT. This CDR3 has 15 residues.

Concerning this clonotype itself: The conserved closing phenylalanine or tryptophan is absent in this CDR3, likely reflecting a read error. V usage is TRBV11-2 and J usage is TRBJ1-2; D call uncertain. There are 14 residues in the CDR3. CDR1 is SGHAT and CDR2 is FQNNGV in the germline V gene. CDR3 nucleotides: TGTGCCAGTAGCTTAGCAGTCAGTAACTATGACTACACCCTC. It translates to CASSLAVSNYDYTL.

The J gene is TRBJ1-2, the V gene TRBV14, with TRBD1 identical over 9 bases. With V trimmed by 4 bases and J by 7 bases, 13 bases remained unmatched. The CDR3 has 16 amino acids. CDR1 SGHDN and CDR2 FVKESK come from the germline V gene. CDR3 DNA: TGTGCCAGCAGCCCCGGGACAGGGCTTAGCATCGGTGGCTACACCTTC. Its translation is CASSPGTGLSIGGYTF.

This clonotype was counted ten times or more. This chain joins TRBV29-1 and TRBJ1-1; no definite D call. Trimming stripped 7 bases from V and 0 bases from J, with 12 bases between. The CDR3 runs to 13 residues. From germline, CDR1 is SQVTM and CDR2 ANQGSEA. The CDR3 loop is CSGGKGVNTEAFF. In DNA, the CDR3 is TGCAGCGGGGGAAAGGGAGTGAACACTGAAGCTTTCTTT.

To note about this clonotype: It may be a read error: a sequence one base away is much more abundant. The chain has TRBV12-3 or TRBV12-4 and TRBJ1-1, with D uncertain. This CDR3 has 12 residues. The CDR3 DNA sequence: TGTGCCAGCAGTTTACTGAACACTGATGCTTTCTTT. Encoded protein: CASSLLNTDAFF.

About this clonotype itself: A read error may account for a junction end that differs from germline. V is TRBV11-1 and J is TRBJ2-7; the D is unclear. The germline gives CDR1 SGHAT, CDR2 FQDESV (reference sequence). The CDR3 length is 14 residues. CDR3 protein: CTSSLVEATYEQYF. CDR3 coding DNA: TGTACCAGCAGCTTAGTTGAGGCTACCTACGAGCAGTACTTC.

This clonotype was seen only a few times. The V gene is TRBV5-4, the J gene TRBJ2-3; a weak D match, TRBD2 (5 bases). The germline V and J ends were trimmed by 1 base and 1 base, with 16 bases remaining between them. Germline V gene data show CDR1 as SGHNT and CDR2 as YYREEE (reference sequence). This CDR3 region has 17 residues. The CDR3 region has the DNA TGTGCCAGCAGCTTGCCCGGACTGACTTCTGGCACAGATACGCAGTATTTT. Its protein is CASSLPGLTSGTDTQYF.

This clonotype was observed at least ten times. The J gene is TRBJ2-3, the V gene TRBV12-3 or TRBV12-4; D remains unclear. CDR3 size: 14 residues. V lost 3 bases and J 0 bases, leaving 7 bases between the germline ends. The CDR3 reads CASSFRTSTDTQYF. CDR3 DNA: TGTGCCAGCAGTTTTCGGACGAGCACAGATACGCAGTATTTT.

There are a few counts of this clonotype. The chain has TRBV10-2 and TRBJ2-2; TRBD2 is a possible D gene (6 bases). The V end was cut by 5 bases, the J end by 3 bases, with 22 bases between. The CDR3 is 18 residues long. In germline, CDR1 is WSHSY, CDR2 SAAADI. This CDR3 reads CASSRGTAIARDTGELFF. The CDR3 nucleotides read TGCGCCAGCAGTAGAGGGACTGCAATCGCGAGGGACACCGGGGAGCTGTTTTTT.

Comments on this clonotype: One end of the junction is discordant with germline, which a read error may explain. V and J are TRBV4-2 and TRBJ2-6; no reliable D call. The CDR3 consists of 15 residues. Germline CDR1 reads LGHNA; CDR2 reads YNFKEQ. CDR3 nucleotide sequence: TGTGCCAGCAACCAAGAAAGTTCTGGGGCCAACGTCCTGACTTTC. It specifies CASNQESSGANVLTF.

The chain has TRBV14 and TRBJ2-2, with TRBD2 matching over 11 bases. V was clipped by 5 bases and J by 2 bases; unmatched bases: 4. Germline assignment: CDR1 SGHDN and CDR2 FVKESK. This CDR3 has 16 amino acids. The CDR3: CASSSRLAGNTGELFF. Here the CDR3 DNA reads TGTGCCAGCAGCTCTCGACTAGCGGGAAACACCGGGGAGCTGTTTTTT.

This sequence joins TRBV18 and TRBJ2-7; TRBD1 matches at 7 bases. V was clipped by 2 bases and J by 5 bases; unmatched bases: 6. Germline loops: CDR1 KGHSH, CDR2 LQKENI. The length of the CDR3 is 14 residues. The DNA of the CDR3 is TGTGCCAGCTCACCAAGACAGGGCGACCACGAGCAGTACTTC. Protein sequence: CASSPRQGDHEQYF. Full variable domain (outside the CDR3, taken from reference TRBV18 and TRBJ2-7): NAGVMQNPRHLVRRRGQEARLRCSPMKGHSHVYWYRQLPEEGLKFMVYLQKENIIDESGMPKERFSAEFPKEGPSILRIQQVVRGDSAAYFCASSPRQGDHEQYFGPGTRLTVT.

In regard to this clonotype: One end of the junction fails to match germline, which may point to a read error. The chain is built from TRBV11-2 and TRBJ1-1, with 9 bases lining up with TRBD1. The germline gives CDR1 SGHAT, CDR2 FQNNGV. The length of the CDR3 is 14 residues. CDR3 coding DNA: TGTGCCAGCAGCTTCTGGACAGGGGTGGCTGAAGCTTTCTTC. Translated, it gives CASSFWTGVAEAFF.

With regard to this clonotype: The CDR3 carries no conserved terminal phenylalanine or tryptophan, so it likely arises from a read error. The chain uses TRBV4-2 and TRBJ2-7; 9 nucleotides align to TRBD1. Germline V gene lookup returns CDR1 LGHNA and CDR2 YNFKEQ. The CDR3 is 14 residues long. CDR3 in DNA: TGCGCCAGCAGCCTGGGACAGGGCCCCTACGAGCAGTACATC. This encodes CASSLGQGPYEQYI.

This clonotype was detected ten times or more. The V call is TRBV12-3 or TRBV12-4, the J call TRBJ1-5; the D is unclear. Trimming removed 2 bases at V and 5 bases at J, with 7 bases between. The CDR3 is made up of 13 amino acids. The CDR3 DNA is TGTGCCAGCAGTTTACCCCCAGATCAGCCCCAGCATTTT. Its protein is CASSLPPDQPQHF.

This clonotype showed up just once. CDR3 sequence reads: CASSSQYAVNSPLHF. The CDR3 bases are TGTGCCAGTAGTTCACAATATGCGGTTAATTCACCCCTCCACTTT. This chain connects TRBV11-2 to TRBJ1-6; unclear D gene. The V and J ends lost 9 bases and 6 bases respectively, with 18 bases between them. Germline V gene sequence: CDR1 SGHAT, CDR2 FQNNGV. CDR3 length: 15 amino acids.

This clonotype showed up many times. This chain links TRBV6-6 with TRBJ2-7; weak D call: TRBD1 (5 bases). The CDR3 is 12 residues long. Trimming left V 5 bases short and J 3 bases short, with 8 bases between. Germline V gives CDR1 MNHNY, CDR2 SVGAGI (reference sequence). CDR3 sequence reads: CASSGANYEQYF. The DNA of the CDR3 is TGTGCCAGCAGTGGGGCCAACTACGAGCAGTACTTC.

Details on this clonotype: Mismatch with germline at one junction end may stem from a read error. The gene calls are TRBV12-3 or TRBV12-4 and TRBJ1-5; weak D call: TRBD1 (6 bases). There are 16 residues in the CDR3. The CDR3 bases are TGTGCCATCAGTGAACGGGTGGGGGGGGGCGATCAGCCCCAGCATTTT. Protein: CAISERVGGGDQPQHF.

This clonotype has more than one count but fewer than ten. J is TRBJ1-1 and V is TRBV21-1; TRBD1 is the table's D call, not checked against the DNA. TRBV21-1 is recorded as a pseudogene. The CDR3 contains 16 residues. In DNA form, the CDR3 reads TGTGCCAGCAGCACCCAGGACACTTCCGAGGGCACTGAAGCTTTCTTT. It yields the protein CASSTQDTSEGTEAFF.

This clonotype was counted many times. This chain links TRBV4-2 with TRBJ2-2; D is perhaps TRBD2 (6 bases). V lost 0 bases, J lost 2 bases, and 10 bases lay in between. The CDR3 extends over 16 amino acids. CDR1 and CDR2 (germline): LGHNA, YNFKEQ. The CDR3 sequence: CASSQDLGLNTGELFF. The CDR3 DNA reads as TGTGCCAGCAGCCAAGACCTGGGACTTAACACCGGGGAGCTGTTTTTT.

This clonotype was counted many times. The rearrangement links TRBV4-1 to TRBJ1-4; 9 bases fit TRBD1. V gave up 2 bases and J gave up 8 bases; unmatched junction bases: 6. Germline CDR1 is MGHRA and CDR2 is YSYEKL. The CDR3 loop spans 15 amino acids. The CDR3 region is CASSQTGTGREKLFF. For the CDR3, the DNA is TGCGCCAGCAGCCAAACCGGGACAGGGAGGGAAAAACTGTTTTTT.

This clonotype was seen at least ten times. For the CDR3, the DNA is TGTGCCAGCAGCCGGTCACTAGCGGGAGTCCCAACGAGCTCCTACGAGCAGTACTTC. Its protein product is CASSRSLAGVPTSSYEQYF. The chain has TRBV6-5 and TRBJ2-7, with 11 bases lining up with TRBD2. Per germline, CDR1 MNHEY and CDR2 SVGAGI. The CDR3 is 19 residues long. V gave up 6 bases and J gave up 0 bases; unmatched junction bases: 16.

On this clonotype itself: A much larger clone differs from this one at a single base, so this may be a read error. The chain employs TRBV12-3 or TRBV12-4 and TRBJ2-5; maybe TRBD2 (6 bases). This CDR3 is built from 14 residues. The V end lost 0 bases, the J end lost 9 bases, and 14 bases lay between the germline ends. The CDR3 nucleotides read TGTGCCAGCAGTTTAGCCGGGGGTGGCGAGGCCCAGTACTTC. It encodes CASSLAGGGEAQYF.

As regards this clonotype: The CDR3 does not close with the conserved phenylalanine or tryptophan, likely indicating a read error. As DNA, the CDR3 is TGTGCCACCAGCTCCGACACCTCTGAAGCTTTCATT. It yields the protein CATSSDTSEAFI. V is TRBV11-3 and J is TRBJ1-1; D gene ambiguous. CDR1 and CDR2 from the germline V gene are SGHNT and YENEEA. CDR3 length equals 12 residues.